Listed below are T cell receptor beta chains from one sample, sequenced in a study of radiotherapy plus CTLA-4 blockade in lung cancer. Some clones are missing from TCRdb's copy, which holds only in-frame ones; the method was immunoSEQ multiplex PCR. Of about 45,000 clones in the sample, around 72% were seen once. The sample was peripheral blood, taken from a patient treated with radiotherapy plus ipilimumab. Receptor source: a human donor with non-small cell lung cancer who had a complete response to radiotherapy plus ipilimumab. CDR3s include the opening cysteine and the closing phenylalanine or tryptophan.

j_call v_call cdr3_aa
TRBJ2-1 TRBV19 CASSLSGRRHEQFF
TRBJ2-7 TRBV4-1 CASSLNSYEQYF
TRBJ2-1 TRBV7-9 CASSLASSAYNEQFF
TRBJ1-5 TRBV27 CASRPGFRNQPQHF
TRBJ2-3 TRBV7-2 CASSGQTTDTQYF
TRBJ1-1 TRBV6-5 CASSYGQNTEAFF
TRBJ1-2 TRBV30 CALKQGLYGYTF
TRBJ2-2 TRBV9 CASGPGRAPRGTGELFF
TRBJ1-1 TRBV29-1 CSVRGNTEAFF
TRBJ1-5 TRBV7-2 CASSLGQFNQPQHF
TRBJ1-2 TRBV7-9 CASSFFVGTGNYGYTF
TRBJ2-7 TRBV4-3 CASSQEVQGYTYEQYF
TRBJ1-1 TRBV6-5 CASSYQGWNTEAFF
TRBJ2-1 TRBV10-3 CAISAELAYNEQFF
TRBJ1-2 TRBV5-4 CASSLQGFLVGYTF
TRBJ1-2 TRBV27 CASRINTGPTYGYTF
TRBJ1-1 TRBV5-1 CASSVGTGGGLNTEAFF
TRBJ1-2 TRBV18 CASSPLPDRDYGYTF
TRBJ1-2 TRBV27 CASRLQDSDGYTF
TRBJ2-3 TRBV9 CASSVVDRGTTDTQYF